Reported below is one T cell receptor (beta chain). Source study methods: Reference gene primer amplification gave nucleated cell count estimates. Here immunoSEQ multiplex PCR was the method, and the copy in TCRdb shows in-frame clones only, minus some. The D gene and trimming were derived from the DNA, and the V and J assignments and clone size from that table. The top ten hold 5.5% to 8% of the sample, which has 250,000 to 350,000 clones, more than 80% seen once. Trimming cost V 2 bases and J 5 bases; bases outside gene matches: 3. From germline, CDR1 is SGHNT and CDR2 YYREEE (reference sequence). The CDR3 covers 15 residues. The data derive from a study of blood T cell repertoires in COVID-19. The wider study: Sites in the United States, Italy and Spain provided acute and convalescent COVID-19 samples. From T cells, B-cell-depleted T cells, or PBMCs came the material, which was cDNA or gDNA.

This clonotype originated in a woman in her fifties or sixties with COVID-19, enrolled during active disease. The sample consisted of peripheral blood. The V and J genes are TRBV5-4 and TRBJ2-2; 10 nucleotides agree with TRBD1. The CDR3 DNA reads as TGTGCCAGCAGCTTTTGGACAGGGGGGACCGGGGAGCTGTTTTTT. It translates to CASSFWTGGTGELFF.